This T cell receptor (beta chain) was found in a study of T cell changes during pregnancy in multiple sclerosis. This clone has at least ten counts. The repertoire was sequenced with immunoSEQ multiplex PCR; TCRdb's copy has only in-frame clones and lacks some. The profile shows around 57,000 clones, 80% to 95% of them singletons. This sequence was found in a female donor in good health, enrolled as a control in a pregnancy study. The specimen was peripheral blood, collected in the third trimester of pregnancy.

The DNA for the CDR3 is TGTGCCAGCAGCTGGACAGGGGGCATGGATCAGCCCCAGCATTTT. Protein sequence: CASSWTGGMDQPQHF. The chain has TRBV6-1 and TRBJ1-5; 11 bases are shared with TRBD1. This CDR3 has 15 amino acids. Germline V gives CDR1 MNHNS, CDR2 SASEGT. After removal of 6 bases from V and 5 bases from J, the junction contained 6 bases not matched to a gene.